Shown below are 3 T cell receptor beta chains from a single sample sequenced in a study of blood T cell repertoires in COVID-19. The table came from immunoSEQ multiplex PCR; TCRdb's copy has only in-frame clones and leaves some out. The sample holds about 56,000 clones, almost 85% seen once. The specimen sequenced was peripheral blood. All receptors come from a woman older than 75 with acute or convalescent COVID-19.

This chain connects TRBV13 to TRBJ2-7; TRBD1 matches 8 bases. Trimming cost V 4 bases and J 2 bases; bases outside gene matches: 7. Germline lookup yields CDR1 PRHDT and CDR2 FYEKMQ (reference sequence). This CDR3 has 15 amino acids. The CDR3 bases are TGTGCCAGCAGCTCGGGCGACAGGGGTACCTACGAGCAGTACTTC. Translated: CASSSGDRGTYEQYF.

This clone has just one count. The gene calls are TRBV3-1 (or the pseudogene TRBV3-2) and TRBJ2-3; D gene uncertain. CDR3 length: 14 amino acids. V lost 2 bases, J lost 2 bases, and 8 bases lay in between. Germline V gives CDR1 LGHDT, CDR2 YNNKEL (reference sequence). Written as DNA, the CDR3 is TGTGCCAGCAGCCAAATCTTAGACACAGATACGCAGTATTTT. It translates to CASSQILDTDTQYF.

V usage is TRBV18 and J usage is TRBJ1-2, with 7 bases matching TRBD1. The trim removed 3 bases at V and 6 bases at J, leaving 7 bases unmatched. This CDR3 is 14 amino acids long. Looked up from germline, CDR1 is KGHSH and CDR2 is LQKENI. The CDR3 coding sequence is TGTGCCAGCTCACCCCAGAAGGACAGGCATGGCTACACCTTC. This codes for CASSPQKDRHGYTF.